Listed below are T cell receptor beta chains from one sample, sequenced in a study of T cell repertoires in cytomegalovirus infection. In TCRdb, the reads were re-called with MiXCR into one record per CDR3 protein. The sample holds 740,000 or so distinct CDR3 sequences, 35% to 45% seen once. Sequenced sample: PBMCs. These receptors all stem from a human donor in good health (CMV status not recorded). Some clones in this sample may be carry-over from other donors' samples. Each CDR3 is given with its conserved first and last residue. D genes are given only for firm matches. A row's size may be missing; if present it is once, few, many or a size class.

CDR3: CASSLGVRYSGNTIYF
DNA: TGTGCCAGCAGCTTAGGAGTTCGTTACTCTGGAAACACCATATATTTT
D: NA
J: TRBJ1-3
V: TRBV7-6
size: many

CDR3: CASSYEVSNQPQHF
DNA: TGTGCCAGCAGTTACGAGGTTAGCAATCAGCCCCAGCATTTT
D: NA
J: TRBJ1-5
V: TRBV6-2/TRBV6-3
size: NA

CDR3: CASSSAPRYEQYF
DNA: TGTGCCAGCAGCTCCGCGCCCCGTTACGAGCAGTACTTC
D: NA
J: TRBJ2-7
V: TRBV7-2
size: many

CDR3: CASSPGFPEAFF
DNA: TGTGCCAGCAGCCCAGGGTTTCCTGAAGCTTTCTTT
D: NA
J: TRBJ1-1
V: TRBV7-9
size: few

CDR3: CASREREGHHNEQFF
DNA: TGTGCCAGCAGGGAACGGGAGGGCCACCACAATGAGCAGTTCTTC
D: TRBD2
J: TRBJ2-1
V: TRBV12-3/TRBV12-4
size: NA

CDR3: CASRGSSSGANVLTF
DNA: TGTGCCAGCAGGGGCTCCAGCTCTGGGGCCAACGTCCTGACTTTC
D: NA
J: TRBJ2-6
V: TRBV11-2
size: few

CDR3: CASTLEGVYGYTF
DNA: TGTGCCAGCACCCTAGAGGGAGTTTATGGCTACACCTTC
D: NA
J: TRBJ1-2
V: TRBV28
size: NA

CDR3: CASRWNGTSGTFGELFF
DNA: TGTGCCAGCAGATGGAATGGGACTAGCGGGACTTTCGGGGAGCTGTTTTTT
D: TRBD2
J: TRBJ2-2
V: TRBV7-9
size: NA

CDR3: CSAGSSGVTNEKLFF
DNA: TGCAGTGCTGGCTCCTCAGGGGTGACTAATGAAAAACTGTTTTTT
D: NA
J: TRBJ1-4
V: TRBV20-1
size: NA

CDR3: CASIRGGGRSYNEQFF
DNA: TGTGCCAGCATTAGGGGCGGGGGACGGTCCTACAATGAGCAGTTCTTC
D: TRBD2
J: TRBJ2-1
V: TRBV2
size: NA